These 21 T cell receptor beta chains came from one sample sequenced in a study of OX40 agonist ivuxolimab in advanced cancers. Assay: immunoSEQ multiplex PCR; the TCRdb copy retains only in-frame clones and omits some. The data hold 40,000 to 55,000 clones, with roughly 90% observed a single time. Material: CD4+ or CD8+ T cells sorted from blood, obtained in a trial of the OX40 agonist ivuxolimab. Receptors originate from an adult with an advanced solid tumor such as melanoma, head and neck, liver or kidney cancer.

This clone occurred a few times. CDR3: CASSLDGQKANEKLFF. The CDR3 region has the DNA TGCGCCAGCAGCTTGGATGGACAGAAAGCTAATGAAAAACTGTTTTTT. The V call is TRBV5-1, the J call TRBJ1-4; D may be TRBD1 (6 bases). Germline CDR1 SGHRS, CDR2 YFSETQ. This CDR3 is 16 amino acids long. With 0 bases removed from V and 3 bases from J, the gap between germline ends came to 12 bases.

The V gene is TRBV18, the J gene TRBJ2-1, with 7 bases identical to TRBD1. The germline V gene encodes CDR1 KGHSH and CDR2 LQKENI. The CDR3 extends over 17 amino acids. V shed 3 bases and J 0 bases; nucleotides not matched to a gene: 8. The CDR3 here is CASSPLPTGFSYNEQFF. CDR3 sequence (DNA): TGTGCCAGCTCACCCTTACCGACAGGGTTCTCCTACAATGAGCAGTTCTTC.

The V gene is TRBV18, the J gene TRBJ2-3; 7 nucleotides agree with TRBD1. The CDR3 sequence is 16 residues long. V dropped 6 bases and J dropped 0; count of bases not matched to a gene: 9. The germline gives CDR1 KGHSH, CDR2 LQKENI. The CDR3 DNA is TGTGCCAGCTCCAAACTTCCGGGACAGAGCACAGATACGCAGTATTTT. As protein: CASSKLPGQSTDTQYF.

The chain uses TRBV6-5 and TRBJ1-2, with unresolved D. CDR1 and CDR2 from the germline V gene are MNHEY and SVGAGI. V was clipped by 0 bases and J by 7 bases, with 9 bases between them. The CDR3 is 13 residues long. CDR3 nucleotides: TGTGCCAGCAGTTACTCTGACCCAATTGGCTACACCTTC. Protein sequence: CASSYSDPIGYTF.

The genes are TRBV10-3 and TRBJ2-7; TRBD1 or TRBD2 may be the D gene (6 bases each). Germline CDR1 reads ENHRY; CDR2 reads SYGVKD. Trimming shortened V by 3 bases and J by 2 bases, and 14 bases separated the two germline ends. This CDR3 spans 15 amino acids. CDR3 sequence reads: CAISDLPGATYEQYF. The CDR3 DNA is TGTGCCATCAGTGACCTCCCGGGGGCGACCTACGAGCAGTACTTC.

This clone was recorded once. The J gene is TRBJ2-1, the V gene TRBV7-2; 11 bases fit TRBD2. From germline, CDR1 is SGHTA and CDR2 FQGNSA. This CDR3 contains 14 residues. V shed 3 bases, J shed 9 bases, and the junction held 4 bases outside the gene matches. For the CDR3, the DNA is TGTGCCAGCAGCTTTAGCGGGAGGGTGGGTGAGCAGTTCTTC. Translation: CASSFSGRVGEQFF.

The J gene is TRBJ1-2, the V gene TRBV6-5, with 8 bases aligning to TRBD1. The V segment lost 6 bases and the J segment 2 bases; nucleotides outside the gene matches: 5. Germline lookup yields CDR1 MNHEY and CDR2 SVGAGI. The CDR3 is 14 amino acids. This chain's CDR3 is CASRPRTGNYGYTF. CDR3 bases: TGTGCCAGCAGGCCAAGGACAGGGAACTATGGCTACACCTTC.

The rearrangement links TRBV19 to TRBJ2-7; 9 positions match TRBD2. CDR3 length: 14 amino acids. Germline V gene data show CDR1 as LNHDA and CDR2 as SQIVND (reference sequence). The junction had 5 bases not matched to a gene; V was cut back by 3 bases and J by 5 bases. The CDR3: CASSIGSGRDEQYF. The CDR3 region has the DNA TGTGCCAGTAGTATTGGTAGCGGGAGAGACGAGCAGTACTTC.

This clone was found once. The gene calls are TRBV30 and TRBJ1-6, with a possible D match to TRBD1 (5 bases). Germline V lookup: CDR1 GTSNPN, CDR2 SVGIG (reference sequence). CDR3 length: 16 amino acids. Deletions cut 8 bases from V and 0 bases from J, with 17 bases between. Here the CDR3 reads CAGRGLGSSYNSPLHF. CDR3 nucleotide sequence: TGTGCCGGTCGGGGCCTCGGGAGCTCCTATAATTCACCCCTCCACTTT.

Only a few counts were recorded for this clone. V gene TRBV4-2 combines with J gene TRBJ2-3, with D unresolved. The CDR3 length is 12 residues. Deletions cut 0 bases from V and 4 bases from J, with 2 bases between. CDR1 and CDR2 from the germline V gene are LGHNA and YNFKEQ. CDR3 coding DNA: TGTGCCAGCAGCCAAGACTCAGATACGCAGTATTTT. Amino acid sequence: CASSQDSDTQYF.

The chain couples TRBV7-3 to TRBJ2-1, with TRBD2 identical over 9 bases. The J segment lost 4 bases and the V segment lost 0 bases, leaving 16 bases of the junction unmatched. The CDR3 is 20 residues long. Per the germline V gene, CDR1 is SGHTA and CDR2 is FQGTGA. CDR3 nucleotide sequence: TGTGCCAGCAGCTTAACCGGCGGCGTCTTAGCGGGAGTAAAGTACAATGAGCAGTTCTTC. Its protein is CASSLTGGVLAGVKYNEQFF.

This clone came up once. The gene calls are TRBV30 and TRBJ2-3; the D gene is possibly TRBD1 (5 bases). This CDR3 is built from 14 residues. Germline CDR1 reads GTSNPN; CDR2 reads SVGIG (reference sequence). V lost 0 bases and J 1 base, leaving 8 bases between the germline ends. DNA for the CDR3: TGTGCCTGGAGTGTCGTAGGGGGCACAGATACGCAGTATTTT. This gives the protein CAWSVVGGTDTQYF. Based on the CDR3 plus reference TRBV30 and TRBJ2-3, the full variable domain is SQTIHQWPATLVQPVGSPLSLECTVEGTSNPNLYWYRQAAGRGLQLLFYSVGIGQISSEVPQNLSASRPQDRQFILSSKKLLLSDSGFYLCAWSVVGGTDTQYFGPGTRLTVL.

The chain's CDR3 is CASRPGTDYYEQYF. The CDR3, as DNA: TGTGCCAGCAGACCCGGGACAGACTACTACGAGCAGTACTTC. This sequence joins TRBV27 and TRBJ2-7, with TRBD1 matching over 7 bases. J was trimmed by 3 bases and V by 6 bases; bases with no gene match: 8. Germline values: CDR1 MNHEY, CDR2 SMNVEV (reference sequence). CDR3 length: 14 amino acids.

This chain uses TRBV7-3 with TRBJ2-4, with D hard to call. Germline V lookup: CDR1 SGHTA, CDR2 FQGTGA. This CDR3 has 13 residues. Trimming removed 5 bases at V and 10 bases at J, with 15 bases between. The CDR3 loop is CASSPQPKGIQYF. CDR3 nucleotide sequence: TGTGCCAGCAGCCCGCAGCCCAAGGGTATTCAGTACTTC.

The rearrangement links TRBV5-6 to TRBJ2-3; 8 nucleotides line up with TRBD2. The V gene's germline CDR1 is SGHDT and CDR2 YYEEEE. CDR3 length: 16 residues. V was pared by 0 bases and J by 7 bases, with 10 bases of the junction left unmatched. CDR3 amino acids: CASSLGLARGAYTQYF. Written as DNA, the CDR3 is TGTGCCAGCAGCTTGGGACTAGCGAGGGGGGCTTATACGCAGTATTTT.

The chain has TRBV18 and TRBJ1-1, with D maybe TRBD1 (5 bases). The CDR3 consists of 14 residues. Germline V gene lookup returns CDR1 KGHSH and CDR2 LQKENI. Trimming stripped 3 bases from V and 1 base from J, with 9 bases between. CDR3 sequence: CASSPTGGNTEAFF. CDR3 in DNA: TGTGCCAGCTCACCCACGGGGGGGAACACTGAAGCTTTCTTT.

This clone showed up just a few times. CDR3 region: CASSQGPGQGFEQYF. Here the CDR3 DNA reads TGCGCCAGCAGCCAGGGGCCGGGACAGGGCTTTGAGCAGTACTTC. The V gene is TRBV4-1, the J gene TRBJ2-7, with 9 bases identical to TRBD1. V lost 3 bases to trimming and J lost 7 bases; unmatched junction nucleotides: 10. The germline gives CDR1 MGHRA, CDR2 YSYEKL. The CDR3 loop spans 15 amino acids.

The chain employs TRBV5-1 and TRBJ2-1; possibly TRBD1 or TRBD2 for D (5 bases each). The germline gives CDR1 SGHRS, CDR2 YFSETQ. This CDR3 is 13 amino acids long. V lost 2 bases and J 9 bases, leaving 12 bases between the germline ends. CDR3 nucleotide sequence: TGCGCCAGCAGCTTAGGGACCTGGAGTGAGCAGTTCTTC. This codes for CASSLGTWSEQFF.

V usage is TRBV6-6 and J usage is TRBJ1-4; D perhaps matches TRBD1 (5 bases). The length of the CDR3 is 12 residues. Per the germline V gene, CDR1 is MNHNY and CDR2 is SVGAGI (reference sequence). Trimming cost V 8 bases and J 8 bases, with 12 bases left between them. The CDR3 sequence: CASSGWDEKLFF. The CDR3 DNA reads TGTGCCAGCTCAGGGTGGGACGAAAAACTGTTTTTT.

The chain uses TRBV2 and TRBJ2-5, with D uncertain. Deletions cut 6 bases from V and 1 base from J, with 12 bases between. The germline gives CDR1 SNHLY, CDR2 FYNNEI. The CDR3 totals 14 residues. CDR3 protein: CASRRSLSQETQYF. CDR3 in DNA: TGTGCCAGCAGAAGGAGCCTCTCCCAAGAGACCCAGTACTTC.

The V gene is TRBV23-1, the J gene TRBJ2-6, with 7 bases fitting TRBD1. TRBV23-1 is given ORF status, its function remaining uncertain. Losses at the gene ends were 2 bases for V and 6 bases for J; bases not matched to a gene: 7. The CDR3 contains 16 residues. The CDR3 DNA reads as TGCGCCAGCAGTCAAAGGAACAGGGGCTCGGCCAACGTCCTGACTTTC. Translated, it gives CASSQRNRGSANVLTF.